The rows below give T cell receptor beta chains drawn from one sample of a study of cytotoxic CD8 clonotypes in ibrutinib-treated CLL. Produced via immunoSEQ multiplex PCR; TCRdb's table is partial and in-frame only. The sample consists of hundreds of thousands of clones, roughly 70% of them appearing once. The specimen was PBMCs, collected after 36 months of ibrutinib treatment. All receptors derive from a human donor with chronic lymphocytic leukemia. CDR3s include the opening cysteine and the closing phenylalanine or tryptophan. The order of the fields is J gene, D gene, clone size, V gene, CDR3 DNA, CDR3 protein. D genes are given only for firm matches. Rows give clone size only sometimes, using once, few, many, or a class for an expanded clone.

TRBJ2-7	NA	NA	TRBV2	TGTGCCAGCAGTCCTCCCCGAACAGGGTCCGGGGAGCAGTACTTC	CASSPPRTGSGEQYF
TRBJ2-1	TRBD2	once	TRBV7-2	TGTGCCAGCAGCCGTAGCGGGGCCTTAGGGAATGAGCAGTTCTTC	CASSRSGALGNEQFF
TRBJ1-2	NA	NA	TRBV6-6	TGTGCCAGCAGGGCCGGGCCAACCGGAGGCTACACCTTC	CASRAGPTGGYTF
TRBJ1-4	NA	once	TRBV7-8	TGTGCCAGCAGCTTAATCAGGTGGCAGAAGGGTGAAAAACTGTTTTTT	CASSLIRWQKGEKLFF
TRBJ2-3	NA	few	TRBV7-9	TGTGCCAGCAGCAGGACAGGCACAGATACGCAGTATTTT	CASSRTGTDTQYF
TRBJ2-3	TRBD2	few	TRBV29-1	TGCAGCGTGAGAGGGACTAGCGGGGGAATAGATACGCAGTATTTT	CSVRGTSGGIDTQYF
TRBJ1-2	NA	few	TRBV4-1	TGCGCCAGCAGCCAAGAGGGAGGGAGCGGCTACACCTTC	CASSQEGGSGYTF
TRBJ2-7	NA	NA	TRBV4-1	TGCGCCAGCAGCCAACCATATGCCGGGACCCACACCTACGAGCAGTACTTC	CASSQPYAGTHTYEQYF
TRBJ2-3	NA	NA	TRBV9	TGTGCCAGCAGCGTAGTCCCACTAGATACGCAGTATTTT	CASSVVPLDTQYF
TRBJ1-2	NA	few	TRBV7-3	TGTGCCAGCAGCCCCAATTCTCAATATGGCTACACCTTC	CASSPNSQYGYTF
TRBJ2-5	TRBD1	NA	TRBV5-1	TGCGCCAGCAGCTCGGGACAGGGGGTTAGGGAGACCCAGTACTTC	CASSSGQGVRETQYF
TRBJ2-6	NA	NA	TRBV14	TGTGCCAGCAGCCGTAGGGGGGCGACTGGGGCCAACGTCCTGACTTTC	CASSRRGATGANVLTF
TRBJ2-7	NA	NA	TRBV6-1	TGTGCCAGCAGTGGGGCCTACGAGCAGTACTTC	CASSGAYEQYF
TRBJ1-4	TRBD1	NA	TRBV25-1	TGTGCCAGCAGTGCCGGGACAGGGTACGAAAAACTGTTTTTT	CASSAGTGYEKLFF
TRBJ1-5	NA	NA	TRBV2	TGTGCCAGCAGTGTAGAGGGAAGGGGGCAGCCCCAGCATTTT	CASSVEGRGQPQHF